Presented here are 14 T cell receptor beta chains from one specimen sequenced in a study of T-cell memory formation after mild COVID-19 (dated by TCRdb to the early 2020s). Receptors were amplified or captured by 5' RACE. TCRdb lists the instrument as Illumina NovaSeq 6000. TCRdb cleaned the public reads at Q25 with fastp, built clones with MiXCR and kept in-frame beta chains. A single entry per CDR3 protein holds the most common genes and DNA from its merged rows. The sample table contains a few hundred thousand distinct CDR3 sequences; only one count was recorded for around 19% of them. The ten biggest clones cover under 25% of the sample. The specimen sequenced was PBMCs or a T cell subset sorted from them (not recorded which). The receptors here all came from a young man who had mild COVID-19 (a few samples of this study predate the infection). The sample titles of this study are shuffled in the database, so cell type and time point are left out; the donor was told from shared clones.

Here the CDR3 DNA reads TGTGCCAGCAGTAAGACAAGCACCTACGAGCAGTACGTC. It encodes CASSKTSTYEQYV. The rearrangement links TRBV6-2 or TRBV6-3 to TRBJ2-7; D unresolved. Trimming took 5 bases from V and 2 from J, leaving 10 bases between them. Germline V gene data show CDR1 as MNHEY and CDR2 as SVGEGT. CDR3 length: 13 amino acids.

This clonotype was counted only a few times. The chain carries TRBV12-3 or TRBV12-4 and TRBJ2-2, with unresolved D. The germline V and J ends were trimmed by 2 bases and 6 bases, with 4 bases remaining between them. The CDR3 contains 12 residues. In DNA, the CDR3 is TGTGCCAGCAGTTTACGGCCCGGGGAGCTGTTTTTT. It yields the protein CASSLRPGELFF.

This clonotype has just a few counts. V gene TRBV7-2 combines with J gene TRBJ2-7; either TRBD1 or TRBD2 may supply D (5 bases each). The germline V and J ends were trimmed by 3 bases and 0 bases, with 12 bases remaining between them. Germline assignment: CDR1 SGHTA and CDR2 FQGNSA. This CDR3 is built from 15 residues. In nucleotides, the CDR3 is TGTGCCAGCAGCTTTGTGTGGGGGAGCTCCTACGAGCAGTACTTC. This translates into CASSFVWGSSYEQYF.

This chain uses TRBV7-2 with TRBJ2-2, with 14 bases aligning to TRBD2. The germline CDR1 and CDR2 sequences are SGHTA and FQGNSA. The length of the CDR3 is 15 residues. Trimming removed 5 bases from V and 6 bases from J; junction bases left unmatched: 2. CDR3 nucleotides: TGTGCCAGCAGCGCGACTAGCGGGGGGGCCGGGGAGCTGTTTTTT. It is translated as CASSATSGGAGELFF. Full variable domain (missing parts from reference TRBV7-2 and TRBJ2-2): GAGVSQSPSNKVTEKGKDVELRCDPISGHTALYWYRQSLGQGLEFLIYFQGNSAPDKSGLPSDRFSAERTGGSVSTLTIQRTQQEDSAVYLCASSATSGGAGELFFGEGSRLTVL.

The rearrangement uses TRBV5-4 and TRBJ1-1, with D possibly matching TRBD1 (5 bases). Germline CDR1 reads SGHNT; CDR2 reads YYREEE (reference sequence). V lost 4 bases, J lost 5 bases, and 15 bases lay in between. CDR3 length: 14 residues. CDR3 region: CASSTGGKDTEAFF. The CDR3 region has the DNA TGTGCCAGCAGCACCGGGGGGAAGGATACTGAAGCTTTCTTT. Full variable domain (rest looked up from reference TRBV5-4 and TRBJ1-1): ETGVTQSPTHLIKTRGQQVTLRCSSQSGHNTVSWYQQALGQGPQFIFQYYREEENGRGNFPPRFSGLQFPNYSSELNVNALELDDSALYLCASSTGGKDTEAFFGQGTRLTVV.

This clonotype has just a few counts. The chain combines TRBV5-1 with TRBJ2-4; D unresolved. Trimming cost V 4 bases and J 7 bases, with 18 bases left between them. This CDR3 is 15 amino acids long. The V gene's germline CDR1 is SGHRS and CDR2 YFSETQ. As DNA, the CDR3 is TGCGCCAGCAGCATCCTAGGGAATACTAATAACATTCAGTACTTC. Protein: CASSILGNTNNIQYF. Filled out from reference TRBV5-1 and TRBJ2-4, the complete variable domain reads KAGVTQTPRYLIKTRGQQVTLSCSPISGHRSVSWYQQTPGQGLQFLFEYFSETQRNKGNFPGRFSGRQFSNSRSEMNVSTLELGDSALYLCASSILGNTNNIQYFGAGTRLSVL.

This clonotype occurred a few times. V gene TRBV7-9 combines with J gene TRBJ2-2, with D unresolved. Trimming cost V 5 bases and J 5 bases, with 9 bases left between them. Germline V gene sequence: CDR1 SEHNR, CDR2 FQNEAQ (reference sequence). The CDR3 is 13 residues long. CDR3 bases: TGTGCCAGCAGCCCACCAGAAACCGGGGAGCTGTTTTTT. Residues: CASSPPETGELFF.

This clonotype has a count of ten or more. The V gene is TRBV6-6, the J gene TRBJ2-3, with 7 bases that match TRBD2. The V gene end was trimmed by 6 bases and the J gene end by 1 base; junction bases not matched to a gene: 16. CDR1 is MNHNY, CDR2 SVGAGI, per germline (reference sequence). The CDR3 runs 18 residues. CDR3: CASRTTEAGSFGTDTQYF. The CDR3 DNA is TGTGCCAGCAGAACGACTGAAGCGGGGTCCTTCGGCACAGATACGCAGTATTTT.

The chain joins TRBV5-1 to TRBJ1-5, with 8 bases matching TRBD1. The CDR3 extends over 16 amino acids. The V gene end was trimmed by 4 bases and the J gene end by 4 bases; junction bases not matched to a gene: 10. Germline CDR1 SGHRS, CDR2 YFSETQ. The CDR3 is CASSPGQGGRNQPQHF. The CDR3, as DNA: TGCGCCAGCAGCCCCGGACAGGGCGGCCGGAATCAGCCCCAGCATTTT.

This clonotype was found many times. CDR3 amino acids: CASRQGFITDTQYF. The CDR3 nucleotides read TGTGCCAGTCGACAGGGATTCATCACAGATACGCAGTATTTT. The chain couples TRBV6-6 to TRBJ2-3; 7 nucleotides match TRBD1. Trimming took 9 bases from V and 2 from J; bases not matched to a gene: 8. This CDR3 has 14 residues. Per the germline V gene, CDR1 is MNHNY and CDR2 is SVGAGI (reference sequence).

This clonotype appeared a few times. J is TRBJ2-2 and V is TRBV2; perhaps TRBD1 as D (5 bases). Trimming cost V 0 bases and J 4 bases, with 15 bases left between them. The CDR3 is 17 amino acids. CDR1 and CDR2 from the germline V gene are SNHLY and FYNNEI. The CDR3 coding sequence is TGTGCCAGCAGTGAAGCCCCTCAGACAGCGAGCACCGGGGAGCTGTTTTTT. Encoded protein: CASSEAPQTASTGELFF. Full variable domain (rest looked up from reference TRBV2 and TRBJ2-2): EPEVTQTPSHQVTQMGQEVILRCVPISNHLYFYWYRQILGQKVEFLVSFYNNEISEKSEIFDDQFSVERPDGSNFTLKIRSTKLEDSAMYFCASSEAPQTASTGELFFGEGSRLTVL.

This clonotype appeared a few times. V and J are TRBV20-1 and TRBJ1-1; D is ambiguous. Trimming took 3 bases from V and 0 from J, leaving 14 bases between them. This CDR3 is 15 amino acids long. Looked up from germline, CDR1 is DFQATT and CDR2 is SNEGSKA (reference sequence). The CDR3 DNA reads TGCAGTGCTAGGCCGGCGACAAGTATGAACACTGAAGCTTTCTTT. Its translation is CSARPATSMNTEAFF.

The V call is TRBV11-3, the J call TRBJ1-1, with D perhaps TRBD1 (6 bases). The germline V gene has CDR1 SGHNT and CDR2 YENEEA. The V end lost 5 bases, the J end lost 2 bases, and 12 bases lay between the germline ends. CDR3 size: 14 residues. CDR3 DNA: TGTGCCAGCAGCCCGGGACATTTAAACACTGAAGCTTTCTTT. Amino acid sequence: CASSPGHLNTEAFF.

This clonotype showed up just a few times. The gene calls are TRBV6-6 and TRBJ2-5; 9 nucleotides agree with TRBD1. The V segment lost 5 bases and the J segment 4 bases; nucleotides outside the gene matches: 5. This CDR3 comprises 14 residues. Germline V gene lookup returns CDR1 MNHNY and CDR2 SVGAGI (reference sequence). Written as DNA, the CDR3 is TGTGCCAGCAGTATACAGGGGGCGGGAGAGACCCAGTACTTC. It yields the protein CASSIQGAGETQYF.